This TCR beta chain was identified during a study of shared clonotypes between healthy human individuals. The study, taken as a whole, reports: Among a handful of donors, roughly 5% of naive CD4 clonotypes were found in common.

This clone was detected only once. Antigen unknown. Per the study methods: Junction-only immunoSEQ sequences carried no quality scores, so filtering differed. The data were produced by immunoSEQ multiplex PCR, yet TCRdb's version contains in-frame clones alone and is incomplete. D and trimming were read from the DNA, whereas the V and J calls and clone size are those reported in that table. The sample lists about 1.5 million clones; roughly 97% were seen once. Donors, healthy HIV-negative adults, lacked recent acute infections or vaccinations. A split of CD4+ cells into CD45RA+ naive and CD45RA-negative memory subsets was performed. The CDR3 spans 17 residues. Germline CDR1 SGHRS, CDR2 YFSETQ. V was pared by 4 bases and J by 2 bases, with 9 bases of the junction left unmatched.

This TCR was recovered from a man between 25 and 39 years old in good health. Material: naive CD4+ T cells sorted from blood. Subset meaning: CD45RA+ positively selected. The chain has TRBV5-1 and TRBJ2-1; TRBD2 aligns across 10 bases. The CDR3 nucleotides read TGCGCCAGCAGCGCCGATTCACTAGCGGGAACCTACAATGAGCAGTTCTTC. Protein: CASSADSLAGTYNEQFF. Drawing the rest from reference TRBV5-1 and TRBJ2-1, the complete variable domain is KAGVTQTPRYLIKTRGQQVTLSCSPISGHRSVSWYQQTPGQGLQFLFEYFSETQRNKGNFPGRFSGRQFSNSRSEMNVSTLELGDSALYLCASSADSLAGTYNEQFFGPGTRLTVL.